This T cell receptor (beta chain) emerged from a study of blood T cell repertoires in COVID-19. The overall study: From the United States, Italy and Spain came samples of acute and convalescent COVID-19. In each case, the material was cDNA or gDNA derived from T cells, B-cell-depleted T cells, or PBMCs.

The V and J ends lost 4 bases and 3 bases, in that order; junction bases with no gene match: 4. In germline, CDR1 is KGHDR, CDR2 SFDVKD. This CDR3 region has 14 residues. All recovered Cohort 3 donors got two negative PCRs, got clearance, or saw symptom resolution. Per the original data handling: Estimates of nucleated cell counts were drawn from the amplification of reference gene primers. TCRdb's copy holds only in-frame clones and misses some; the assay was immunoSEQ multiplex PCR. The V and J calls and clone size come from that table; D and trimming were worked out from the DNA. The sample lists almost 200,000 clones, about 90% seen once, with approximately 8% in the top ten.

The source is a woman aged 18-29 years who had recovered from COVID-19. The chain links TRBV24-1 to TRBJ1-2, with 7 bases identical to TRBD1. The specimen was PBMCs or T cells enriched from blood (not recorded which). DNA for the CDR3: TGTGCCACCAGTGACACCGGGACAGACTATGGCTACACCTTC. This codes for CATSDTGTDYGYTF.